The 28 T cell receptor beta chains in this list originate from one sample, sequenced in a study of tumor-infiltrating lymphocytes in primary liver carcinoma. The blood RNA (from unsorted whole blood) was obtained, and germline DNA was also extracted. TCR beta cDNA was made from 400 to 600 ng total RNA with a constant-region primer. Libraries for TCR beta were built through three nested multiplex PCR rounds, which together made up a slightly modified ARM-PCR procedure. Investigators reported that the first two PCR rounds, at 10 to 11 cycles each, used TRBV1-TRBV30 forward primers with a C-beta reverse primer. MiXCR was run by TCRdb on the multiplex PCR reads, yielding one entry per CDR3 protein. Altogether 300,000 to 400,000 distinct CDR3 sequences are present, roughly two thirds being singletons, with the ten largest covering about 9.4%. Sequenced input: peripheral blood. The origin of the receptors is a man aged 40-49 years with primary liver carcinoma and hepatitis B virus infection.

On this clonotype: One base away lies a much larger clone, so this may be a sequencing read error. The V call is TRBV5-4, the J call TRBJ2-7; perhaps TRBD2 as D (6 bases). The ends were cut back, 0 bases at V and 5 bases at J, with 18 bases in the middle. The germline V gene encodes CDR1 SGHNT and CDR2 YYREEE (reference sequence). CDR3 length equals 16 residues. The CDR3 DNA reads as TGTGCCAGCAGCTTGGGACGGGCCTGTCGGGGGAACGAGCAGTACTTC. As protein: CASSLGRACRGNEQYF.

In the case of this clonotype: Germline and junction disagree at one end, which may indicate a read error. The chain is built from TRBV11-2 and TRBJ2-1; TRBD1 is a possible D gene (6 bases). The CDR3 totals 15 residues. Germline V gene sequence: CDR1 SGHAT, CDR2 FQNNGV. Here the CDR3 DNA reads TGTGCTAGCAGCTTAGATGGGACACCTTACAATGTGCAGTTCTTC. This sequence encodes CASSLDGTPYNVQFF.

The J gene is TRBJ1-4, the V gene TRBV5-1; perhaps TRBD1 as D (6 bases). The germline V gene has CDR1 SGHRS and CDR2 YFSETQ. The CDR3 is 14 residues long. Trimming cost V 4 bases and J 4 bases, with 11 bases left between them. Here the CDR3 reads CASSRTASNEKLFF. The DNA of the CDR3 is TGCGCCAGCAGCCGGACAGCTAGTAATGAAAAACTGTTTTTT.

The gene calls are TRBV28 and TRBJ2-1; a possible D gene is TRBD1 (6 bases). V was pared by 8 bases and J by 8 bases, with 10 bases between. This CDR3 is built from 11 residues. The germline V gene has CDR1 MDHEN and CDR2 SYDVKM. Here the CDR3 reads CASRYRDEQFF. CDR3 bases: TGTGCCAGCCGGTACAGGGATGAGCAGTTCTTC. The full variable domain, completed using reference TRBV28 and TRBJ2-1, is DVKVTQSSRYLVKRTGEKVFLECVQDMDHENMFWYRQDPGLGLRLIYFSYDVKMKEKGDIPEGYSVSREKKERFSLILESASTNQTSMYLCASRYRDEQFFGPGTRLTVL.

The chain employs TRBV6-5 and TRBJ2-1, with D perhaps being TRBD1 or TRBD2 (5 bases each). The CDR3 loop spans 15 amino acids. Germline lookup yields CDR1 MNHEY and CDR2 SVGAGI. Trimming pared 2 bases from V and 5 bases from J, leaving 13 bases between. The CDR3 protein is CASSYSAGTHNEQFF. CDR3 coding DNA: TGTGCCAGCAGTTACAGTGCAGGGACCCACAATGAGCAGTTCTTC.

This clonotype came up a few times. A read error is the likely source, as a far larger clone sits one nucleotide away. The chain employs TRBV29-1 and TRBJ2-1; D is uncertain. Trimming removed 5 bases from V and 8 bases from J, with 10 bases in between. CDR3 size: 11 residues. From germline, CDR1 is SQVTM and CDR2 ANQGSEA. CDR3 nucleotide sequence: TGCAGCGTTCCTCGTGGGGATGAGCAGTTCTTC. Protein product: CSVPRGDEQFF.

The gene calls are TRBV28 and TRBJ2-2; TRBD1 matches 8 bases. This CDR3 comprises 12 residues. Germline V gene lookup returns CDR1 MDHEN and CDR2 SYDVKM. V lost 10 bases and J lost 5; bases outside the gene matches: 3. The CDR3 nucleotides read TGTGCCACCGACAGGGGAACCGGGGAGCTGTTTTTT. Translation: CATDRGTGELFF.

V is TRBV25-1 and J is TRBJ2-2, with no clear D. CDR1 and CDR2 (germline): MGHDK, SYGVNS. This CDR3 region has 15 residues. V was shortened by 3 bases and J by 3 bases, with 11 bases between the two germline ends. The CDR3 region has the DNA TGTGCCAGCAGTGACCCCGGTCTACACACCGGGGAGCTGTTTTTT. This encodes CASSDPGLHTGELFF.

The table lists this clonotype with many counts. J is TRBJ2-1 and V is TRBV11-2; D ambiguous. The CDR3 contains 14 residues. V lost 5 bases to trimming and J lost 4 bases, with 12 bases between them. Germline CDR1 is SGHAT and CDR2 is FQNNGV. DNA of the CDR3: TGTGCCAGCAGCGGCTACGGGCTTTACAATGAGCAGTTCTTC. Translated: CASSGYGLYNEQFF.

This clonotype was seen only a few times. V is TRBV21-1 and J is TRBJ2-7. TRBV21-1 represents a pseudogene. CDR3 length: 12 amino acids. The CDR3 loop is CASSEALGEQYF. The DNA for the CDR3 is TGTGCCAGCAGCGAGGCTTTGGGAGAGCAGTACTTC.

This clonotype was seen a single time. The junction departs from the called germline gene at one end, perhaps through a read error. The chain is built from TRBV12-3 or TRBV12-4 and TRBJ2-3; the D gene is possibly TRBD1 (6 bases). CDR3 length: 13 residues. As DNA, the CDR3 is TGTGTCAGCAGTCGGGACAACGCAGATACGCAGTATTTT. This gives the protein CVSSRDNADTQYF.

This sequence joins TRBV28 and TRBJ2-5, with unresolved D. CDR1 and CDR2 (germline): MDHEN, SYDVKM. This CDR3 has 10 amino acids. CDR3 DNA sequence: TGTCCGGCAGAAGAAGAGACCCAGTACTTC. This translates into CPAEEETQYF.

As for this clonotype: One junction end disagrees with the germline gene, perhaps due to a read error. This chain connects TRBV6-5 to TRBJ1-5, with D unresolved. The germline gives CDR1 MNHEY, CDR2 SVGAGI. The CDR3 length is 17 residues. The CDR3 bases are TGTGACAGCAGCCCAAATGTGGGGAGCGAAAGCAATCAGCCCCAGCATTTT. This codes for CDSSPNVGSESNQPQHF.

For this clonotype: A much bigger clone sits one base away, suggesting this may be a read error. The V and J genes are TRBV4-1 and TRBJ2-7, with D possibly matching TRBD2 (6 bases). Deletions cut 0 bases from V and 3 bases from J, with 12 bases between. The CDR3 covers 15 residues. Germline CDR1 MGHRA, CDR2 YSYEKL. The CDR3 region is CASSQERGRVYEQYF. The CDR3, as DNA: TGCGCCAGCAGCCAAGAGCGGGGACGGGTCTACGAGCAGTACTTC.

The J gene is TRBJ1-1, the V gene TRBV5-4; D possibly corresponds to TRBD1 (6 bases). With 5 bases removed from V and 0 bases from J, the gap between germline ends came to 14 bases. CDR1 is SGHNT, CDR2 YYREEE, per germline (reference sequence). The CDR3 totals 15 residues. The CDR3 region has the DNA TGTGCCAGCAGATCGGGGGGCTACATGAACACTGAAGCTTTCTTT. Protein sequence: CASRSGGYMNTEAFF.

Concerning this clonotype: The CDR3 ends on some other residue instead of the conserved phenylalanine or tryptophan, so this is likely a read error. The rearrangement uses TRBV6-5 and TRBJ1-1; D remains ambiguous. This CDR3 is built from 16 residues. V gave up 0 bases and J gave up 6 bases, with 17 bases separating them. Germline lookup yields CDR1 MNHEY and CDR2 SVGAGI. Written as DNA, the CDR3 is TGTGCCAGCAGTTACTCGTCCATGGTAGGGCTCGCTGAAGCTTTCTTA. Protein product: CASSYSSMVGLAEAFL.

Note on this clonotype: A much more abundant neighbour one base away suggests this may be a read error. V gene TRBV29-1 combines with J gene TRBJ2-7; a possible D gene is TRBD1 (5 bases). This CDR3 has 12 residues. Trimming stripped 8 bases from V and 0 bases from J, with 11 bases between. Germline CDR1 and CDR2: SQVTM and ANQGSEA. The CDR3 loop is CSMTVSSYEQYF. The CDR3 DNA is TGCAGCATGACAGTAAGCTCCTACGAGCAGTACTTC.

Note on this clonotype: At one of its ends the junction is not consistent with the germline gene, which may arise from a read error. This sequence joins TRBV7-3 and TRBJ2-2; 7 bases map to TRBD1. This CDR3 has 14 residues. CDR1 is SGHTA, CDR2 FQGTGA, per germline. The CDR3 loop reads CASSLDRVAGELFF. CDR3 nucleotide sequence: TGTGCCAGTAGCTTAGACAGGGTTGCCGGGGAGCTGTTTTTT.

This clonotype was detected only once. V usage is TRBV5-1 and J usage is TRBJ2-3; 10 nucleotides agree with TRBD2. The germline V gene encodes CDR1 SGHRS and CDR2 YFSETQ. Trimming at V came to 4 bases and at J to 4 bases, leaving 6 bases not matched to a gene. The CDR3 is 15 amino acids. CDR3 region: CASSAGTSVSDTQYF. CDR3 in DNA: TGCGCCAGCAGCGCCGGGACTAGCGTATCAGATACGCAGTATTTT.

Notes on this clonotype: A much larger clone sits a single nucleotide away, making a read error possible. The CDR3 DNA sequence: TGTGCCAGCAGTGGAGCCCCCGGGGCAGGGGGCTACGAGCAGTACTTC. Protein: CASSGAPGAGGYEQYF. The V and J genes are TRBV6-1 and TRBJ2-7; 7 bases line up with TRBD1. The CDR3 is 16 residues long. Germline CDR1 is MNHNS and CDR2 is SASEGT. V shed 4 bases, J shed 3 bases, and the junction held 12 bases outside the gene matches.

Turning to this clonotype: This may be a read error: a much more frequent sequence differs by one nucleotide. CDR3 DNA sequence: TGTGCCAGCAGCCAAGATTGGGCGGGAGCTGAAACCGGGGAGCTGTTTTTT. Translation gives CASSQDWAGAETGELFF. V usage is TRBV4-2 and J usage is TRBJ2-2; the match to TRBD2 covers 7 bases. The length of the CDR3 is 17 residues. Losses at the gene ends were 0 bases for V and 5 bases for J; bases not matched to a gene: 9. The germline gives CDR1 LGHNA, CDR2 YNFKEQ.

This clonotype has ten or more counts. The chain's CDR3 is CSVEGSRGTEAFF. For the CDR3, the DNA is TGCAGCGTTGAAGGTAGCCGGGGCACTGAAGCTTTCTTT. The V call is TRBV29-1, the J call TRBJ1-1; unclear D gene. The germline gives CDR1 SQVTM, CDR2 ANQGSEA. V lost 1 base to trimming and J lost 4 bases, with 10 bases between them. The CDR3 runs to 13 residues.

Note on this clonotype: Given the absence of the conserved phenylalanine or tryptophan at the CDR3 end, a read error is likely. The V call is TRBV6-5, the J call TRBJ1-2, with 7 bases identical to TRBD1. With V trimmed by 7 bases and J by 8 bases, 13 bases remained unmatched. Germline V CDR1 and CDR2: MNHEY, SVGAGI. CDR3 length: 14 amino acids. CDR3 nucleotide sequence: TGTGCCAGCACCTCTAGAGGGGGCGGAAGAGGCTACACCCTC. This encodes CASTSRGGGRGYTL.

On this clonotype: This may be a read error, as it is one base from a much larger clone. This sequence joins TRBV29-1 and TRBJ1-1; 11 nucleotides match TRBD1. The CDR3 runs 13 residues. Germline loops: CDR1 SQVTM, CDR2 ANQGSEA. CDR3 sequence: CSAGQGGGTETFF. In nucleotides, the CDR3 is TGCAGCGCGGGACAGGGGGGGGGCACTGAAACTTTCTTT.

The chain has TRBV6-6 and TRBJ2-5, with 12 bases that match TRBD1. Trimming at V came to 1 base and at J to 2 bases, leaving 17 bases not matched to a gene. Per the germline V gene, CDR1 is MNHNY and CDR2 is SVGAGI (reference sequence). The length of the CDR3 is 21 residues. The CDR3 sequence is CASSYFPGQGAVMGGQETQYF. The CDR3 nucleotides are TGTGCCAGCAGTTACTTCCCGGGACAGGGGGCGGTTATGGGAGGGCAAGAGACCCAGTACTTC.

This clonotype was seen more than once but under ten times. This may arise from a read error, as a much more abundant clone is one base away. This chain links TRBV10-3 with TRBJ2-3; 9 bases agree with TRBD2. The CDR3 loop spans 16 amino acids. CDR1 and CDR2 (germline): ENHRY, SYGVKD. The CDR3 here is CVIKGVAGVGTDTQYF. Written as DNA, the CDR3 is TGTGTCATCAAGGGAGTAGCGGGAGTTGGCACAGATACGCAGTATTTT.

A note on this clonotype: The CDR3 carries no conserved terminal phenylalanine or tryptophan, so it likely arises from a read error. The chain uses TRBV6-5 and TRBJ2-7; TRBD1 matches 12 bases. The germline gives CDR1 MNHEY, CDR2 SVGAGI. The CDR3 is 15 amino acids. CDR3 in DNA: TGTACCAGCAGTTACACATGGGACAGGGGGCGCGAGCAGTACCTC. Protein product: CTSSYTWDRGREQYL.

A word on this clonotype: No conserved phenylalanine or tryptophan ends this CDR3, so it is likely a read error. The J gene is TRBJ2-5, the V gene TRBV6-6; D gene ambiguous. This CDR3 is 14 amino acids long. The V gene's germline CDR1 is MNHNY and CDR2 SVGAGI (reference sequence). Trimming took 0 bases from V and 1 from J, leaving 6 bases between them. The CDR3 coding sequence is TGTGCCAGCAGTTACTCTCAGGCCCAAGAGACCCAGTACGTC. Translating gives CASSYSQAQETQYV.